This T cell receptor (beta chain) was recorded in a study of blood T cells in healthy people across ages. Then a second PCR, running roughly 7 to 11 cycles, was carried out with a sample-barcoded 5' primer and a J-beta primer mix. At least 2.5 million CDR3-containing paired-end reads were obtained per sample. TCRdb re-called the 5' RACE reads with MiXCR, one entry per CDR3 protein. The sample shows 1,500,000 or so distinct CDR3 sequences, 42% of them seen only once. Healthy Russian Caucasian donors spanned ages about 6 to 100 years. Germline loops: CDR1 LGHDT, CDR2 YNNKEL (reference sequence). This CDR3 has 18 residues. Trimming removed 2 bases from V and 2 bases from J, with 20 bases in between.

This TCR was sampled from a woman between 18 and 29 years old in good health. Sequenced input: blood. This chain joins TRBV3-1 and TRBJ2-3; D is tentatively TRBD1 or TRBD2 (6 bases each). The DNA for the CDR3 is TGTGCCAGCAGCCAATCGTGGGGCCGGGGGCGCGACACAGATACGCAGTATTTT. It specifies CASSQSWGRGRDTDTQYF.